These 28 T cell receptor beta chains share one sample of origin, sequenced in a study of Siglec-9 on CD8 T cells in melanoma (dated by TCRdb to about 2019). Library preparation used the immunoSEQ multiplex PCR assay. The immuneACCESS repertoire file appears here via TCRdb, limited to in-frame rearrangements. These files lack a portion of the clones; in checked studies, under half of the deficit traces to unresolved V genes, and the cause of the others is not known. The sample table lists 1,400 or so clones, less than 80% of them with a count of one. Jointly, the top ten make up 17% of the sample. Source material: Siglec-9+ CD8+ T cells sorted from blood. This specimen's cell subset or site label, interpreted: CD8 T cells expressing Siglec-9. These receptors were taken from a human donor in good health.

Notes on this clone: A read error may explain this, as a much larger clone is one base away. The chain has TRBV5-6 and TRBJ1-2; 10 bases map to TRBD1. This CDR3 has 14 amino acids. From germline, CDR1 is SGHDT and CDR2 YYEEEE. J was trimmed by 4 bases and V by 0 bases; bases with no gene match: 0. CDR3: CASSLGTGGYGYTF. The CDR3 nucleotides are TGTGCCAGCAGCTTGGGGACAGGGGGCTATGGCTACACCTTC.

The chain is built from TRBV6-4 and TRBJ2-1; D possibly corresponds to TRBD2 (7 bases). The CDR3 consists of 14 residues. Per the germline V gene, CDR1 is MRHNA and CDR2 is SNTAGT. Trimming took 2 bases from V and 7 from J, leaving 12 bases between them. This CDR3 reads CASSDGGAANEQFF. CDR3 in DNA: TGTGCCAGCAGTGACGGGGGGGCCGCAAATGAGCAGTTCTTC.

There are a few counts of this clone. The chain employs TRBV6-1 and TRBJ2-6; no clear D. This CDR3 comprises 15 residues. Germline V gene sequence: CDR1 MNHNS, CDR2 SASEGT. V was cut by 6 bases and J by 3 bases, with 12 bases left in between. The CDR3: CASSVEGGGANVLTF. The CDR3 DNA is TGTGCCAGCAGCGTGGAAGGCGGTGGGGCCAACGTCCTGACTTTC.

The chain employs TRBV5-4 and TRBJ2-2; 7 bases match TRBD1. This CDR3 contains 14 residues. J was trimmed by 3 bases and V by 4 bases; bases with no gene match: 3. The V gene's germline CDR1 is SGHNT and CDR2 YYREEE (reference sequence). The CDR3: CASSQGQDTGELFF. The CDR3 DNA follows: TGTGCCAGCAGCCAAGGACAGGACACCGGGGAGCTGTTTTTT.

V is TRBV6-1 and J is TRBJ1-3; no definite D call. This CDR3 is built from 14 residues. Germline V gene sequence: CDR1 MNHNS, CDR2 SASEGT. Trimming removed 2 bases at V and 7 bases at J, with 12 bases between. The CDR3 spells CASSEWAEANTIYF. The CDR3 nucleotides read TGTGCCAGCAGTGAATGGGCGGAGGCGAACACCATATATTTT.

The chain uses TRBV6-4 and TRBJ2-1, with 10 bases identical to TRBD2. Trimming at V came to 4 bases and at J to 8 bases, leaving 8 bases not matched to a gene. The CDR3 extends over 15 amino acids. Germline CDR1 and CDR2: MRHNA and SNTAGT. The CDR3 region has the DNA TGTGCCAGCAGTGCGAGGAGCGGGGGGGCTGATGAGCAGTTCTTC. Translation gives CASSARSGGADEQFF.

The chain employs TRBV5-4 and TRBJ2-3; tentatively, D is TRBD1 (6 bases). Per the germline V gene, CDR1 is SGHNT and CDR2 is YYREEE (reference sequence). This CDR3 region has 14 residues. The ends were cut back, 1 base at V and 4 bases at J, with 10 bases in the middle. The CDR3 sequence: CASSLTGRSDTQYF. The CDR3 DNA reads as TGTGCCAGCAGCTTGACAGGGCGATCAGATACGCAGTATTTT.

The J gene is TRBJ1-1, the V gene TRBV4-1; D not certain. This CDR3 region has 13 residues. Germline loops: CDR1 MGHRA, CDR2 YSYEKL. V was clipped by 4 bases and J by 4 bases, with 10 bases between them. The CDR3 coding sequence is TGCGCCAGCAGCCTCCTATGGGGCACTGAAGCTTTCTTT. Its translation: CASSLLWGTEAFF.

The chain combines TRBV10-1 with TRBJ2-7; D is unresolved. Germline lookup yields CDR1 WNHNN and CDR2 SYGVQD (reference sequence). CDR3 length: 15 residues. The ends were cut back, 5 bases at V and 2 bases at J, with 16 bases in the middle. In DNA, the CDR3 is TGCGCCAGCAGTTCGGAGACCCGGGCCCCCTACGAGCAGTACTTC. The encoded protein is CASSSETRAPYEQYF.

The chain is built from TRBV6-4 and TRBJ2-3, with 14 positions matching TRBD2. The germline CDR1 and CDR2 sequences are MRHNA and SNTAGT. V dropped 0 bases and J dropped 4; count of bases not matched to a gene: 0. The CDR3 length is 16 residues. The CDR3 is CASSDSTSGGADTQYF. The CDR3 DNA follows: TGTGCCAGCAGTGACTCGACTAGCGGGGGGGCAGATACGCAGTATTTT.

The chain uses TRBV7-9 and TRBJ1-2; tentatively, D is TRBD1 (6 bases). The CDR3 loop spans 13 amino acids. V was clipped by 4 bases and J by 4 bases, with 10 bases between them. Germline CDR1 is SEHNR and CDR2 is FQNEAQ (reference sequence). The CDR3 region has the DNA TGTGCCAGCAGCTCCCGGGACACCTATGGCTACACCTTC. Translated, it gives CASSSRDTYGYTF.

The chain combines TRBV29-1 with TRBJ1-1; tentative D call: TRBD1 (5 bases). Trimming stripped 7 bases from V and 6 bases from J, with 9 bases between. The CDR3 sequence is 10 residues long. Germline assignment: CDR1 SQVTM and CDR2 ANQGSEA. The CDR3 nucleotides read TGCAGCGGCCAGGGAGCTGAAGCTTTCTTT. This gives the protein CSGQGAEAFF. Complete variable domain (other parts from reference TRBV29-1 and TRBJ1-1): SAVISQKPSRDICQRGTSLTIQCQVDSQVTMMFWYRQQPGQSLTLIATANQGSEATYESGFVIDKFPISRPNLTFSTLTVSNMSPEDSSIYLCSGQGAEAFFGQGTRLTVV.

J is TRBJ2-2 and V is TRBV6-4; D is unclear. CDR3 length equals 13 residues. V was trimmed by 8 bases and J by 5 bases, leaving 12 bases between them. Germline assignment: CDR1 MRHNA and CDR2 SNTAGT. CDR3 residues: CASQDVETGELFF. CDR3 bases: TGTGCCAGCCAGGACGTAGAGACCGGGGAGCTGTTTTTT.

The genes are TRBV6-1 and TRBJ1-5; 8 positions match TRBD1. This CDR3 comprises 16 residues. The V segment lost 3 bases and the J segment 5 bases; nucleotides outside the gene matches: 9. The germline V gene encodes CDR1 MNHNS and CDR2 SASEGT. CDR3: CASSEAAGGEYQPQHF. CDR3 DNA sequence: TGTGCCAGCAGTGAGGCCGCAGGGGGCGAGTATCAGCCCCAGCATTTT.

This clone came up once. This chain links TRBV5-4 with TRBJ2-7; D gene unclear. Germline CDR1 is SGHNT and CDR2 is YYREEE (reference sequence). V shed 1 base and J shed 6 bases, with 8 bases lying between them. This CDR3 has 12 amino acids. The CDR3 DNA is TGTGCCAGCAGCTTGTCAGGAAGCGAGCAGTACTTC. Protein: CASSLSGSEQYF.

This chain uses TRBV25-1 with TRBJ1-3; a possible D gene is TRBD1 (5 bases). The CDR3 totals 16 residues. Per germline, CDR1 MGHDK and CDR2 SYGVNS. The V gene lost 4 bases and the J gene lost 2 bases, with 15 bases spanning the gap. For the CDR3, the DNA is TGTGCCAGCAGTGTATGGGATGGGACGGCTGGAAACACCATATATTTT. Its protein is CASSVWDGTAGNTIYF. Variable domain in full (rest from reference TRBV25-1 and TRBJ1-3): EADIYQTPRYLVIGTGKKITLECSQTMGHDKMYWYQQDPGMELHLIHYSYGVNSTEKGDLSSESTVSRIRTEHFPLTLESARPSHTSQYLCASSVWDGTAGNTIYFGEGSWLTVV.

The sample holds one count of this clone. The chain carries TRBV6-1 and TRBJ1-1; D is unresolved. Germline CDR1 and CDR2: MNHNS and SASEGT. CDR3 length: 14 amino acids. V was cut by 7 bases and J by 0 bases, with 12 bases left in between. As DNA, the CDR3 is TGTGCCAGCACTCAATGGGTAATGAACACTGAAGCTTTCTTT. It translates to CASTQWVMNTEAFF.

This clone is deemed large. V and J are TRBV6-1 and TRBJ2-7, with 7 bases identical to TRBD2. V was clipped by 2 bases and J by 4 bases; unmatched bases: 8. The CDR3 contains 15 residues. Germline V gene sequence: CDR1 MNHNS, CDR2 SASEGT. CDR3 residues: CASSETASGSYEQYF. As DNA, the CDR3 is TGTGCCAGCAGTGAAACGGCTAGCGGATCATACGAGCAGTACTTC.

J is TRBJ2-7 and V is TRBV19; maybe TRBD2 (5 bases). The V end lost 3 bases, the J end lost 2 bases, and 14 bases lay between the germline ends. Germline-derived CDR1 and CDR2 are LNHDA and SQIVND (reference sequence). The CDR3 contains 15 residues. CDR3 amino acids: CASSIFVTGTYEQYF. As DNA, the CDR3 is TGTGCCAGTAGTATTTTCGTGACGGGAACCTACGAGCAGTACTTC. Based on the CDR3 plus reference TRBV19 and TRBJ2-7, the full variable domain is DGGITQSPKYLFRKEGQNVTLSCEQNLNHDAMYWYRQDPGQGLRLIYYSQIVNDFQKGDIAEGYSVSREKKESFPLTVTSAQKNPTAFYLCASSIFVTGTYEQYFGPGTRLTVT.

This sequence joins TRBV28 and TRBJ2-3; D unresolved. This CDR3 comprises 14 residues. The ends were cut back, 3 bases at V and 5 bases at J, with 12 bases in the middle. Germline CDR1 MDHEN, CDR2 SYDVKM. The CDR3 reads CASSLRSSIDTQYF. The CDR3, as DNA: TGTGCCAGCAGTTTGAGGTCGTCTATAGATACGCAGTATTTT.

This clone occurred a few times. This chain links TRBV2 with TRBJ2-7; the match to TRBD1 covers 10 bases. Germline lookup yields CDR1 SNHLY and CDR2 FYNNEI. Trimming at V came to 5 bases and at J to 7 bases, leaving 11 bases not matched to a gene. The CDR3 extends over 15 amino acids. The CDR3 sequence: CASSSMTGGAGEQYF. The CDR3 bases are TGTGCCAGCAGTTCCATGACAGGGGGCGCGGGGGAGCAGTACTTC.

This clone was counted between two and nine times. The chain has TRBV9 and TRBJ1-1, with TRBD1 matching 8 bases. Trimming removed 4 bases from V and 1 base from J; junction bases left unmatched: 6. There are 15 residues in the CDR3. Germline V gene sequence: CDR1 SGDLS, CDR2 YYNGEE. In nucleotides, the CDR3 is TGTGCCAGCAGCCCCAGGACAGGGAGGAACACTGAAGCTTTCTTT. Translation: CASSPRTGRNTEAFF.

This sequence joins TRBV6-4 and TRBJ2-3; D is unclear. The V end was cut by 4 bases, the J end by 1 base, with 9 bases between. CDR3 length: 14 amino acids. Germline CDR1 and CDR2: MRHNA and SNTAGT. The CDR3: CASSAQDGTDTQYF. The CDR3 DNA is TGTGCCAGCAGTGCCCAAGACGGCACAGATACGCAGTATTTT.

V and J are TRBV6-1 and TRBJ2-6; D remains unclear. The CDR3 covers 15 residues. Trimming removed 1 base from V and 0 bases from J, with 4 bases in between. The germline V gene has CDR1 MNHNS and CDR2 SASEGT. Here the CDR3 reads CASSEEVSGANVLTF. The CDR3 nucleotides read TGTGCCAGCAGTGAAGAGGTCTCTGGGGCCAACGTCCTGACTTTC.

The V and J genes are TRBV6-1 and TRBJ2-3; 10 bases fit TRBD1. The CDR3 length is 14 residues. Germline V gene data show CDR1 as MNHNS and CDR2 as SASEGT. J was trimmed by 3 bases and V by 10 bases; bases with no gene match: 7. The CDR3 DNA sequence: TGTGCCATCTCAGGGACAGGGGAGACAGATACGCAGTATTTT. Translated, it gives CAISGTGETDTQYF.

The CDR3 nucleotides are TGTGCCAGCAGTGGGGGGACAGGGGGCTACGAGCAGTACTTC. Protein product: CASSGGTGGYEQYF. The rearrangement joins TRBV6-4 to TRBJ2-7, with 11 bases matching TRBD1. This CDR3 is built from 14 residues. J was trimmed by 3 bases and V by 4 bases; bases with no gene match: 2. CDR1 MRHNA and CDR2 SNTAGT come from the germline V gene.

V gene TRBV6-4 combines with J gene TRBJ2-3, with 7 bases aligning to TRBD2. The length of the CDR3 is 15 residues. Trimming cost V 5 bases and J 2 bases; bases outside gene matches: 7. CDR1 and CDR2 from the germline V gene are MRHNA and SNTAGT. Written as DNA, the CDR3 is TGTGCCAGCAGTCGAGGGGAGGGAGACACAGATACGCAGTATTTT. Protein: CASSRGEGDTDTQYF.

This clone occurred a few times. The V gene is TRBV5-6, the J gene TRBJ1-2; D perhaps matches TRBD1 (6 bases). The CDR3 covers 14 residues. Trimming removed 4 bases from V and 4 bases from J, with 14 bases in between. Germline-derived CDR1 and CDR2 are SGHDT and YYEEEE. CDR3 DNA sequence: TGTGCCAGCAGCACAGGGACGGCTTCCTATGGCTACACCTTC. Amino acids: CASSTGTASYGYTF.